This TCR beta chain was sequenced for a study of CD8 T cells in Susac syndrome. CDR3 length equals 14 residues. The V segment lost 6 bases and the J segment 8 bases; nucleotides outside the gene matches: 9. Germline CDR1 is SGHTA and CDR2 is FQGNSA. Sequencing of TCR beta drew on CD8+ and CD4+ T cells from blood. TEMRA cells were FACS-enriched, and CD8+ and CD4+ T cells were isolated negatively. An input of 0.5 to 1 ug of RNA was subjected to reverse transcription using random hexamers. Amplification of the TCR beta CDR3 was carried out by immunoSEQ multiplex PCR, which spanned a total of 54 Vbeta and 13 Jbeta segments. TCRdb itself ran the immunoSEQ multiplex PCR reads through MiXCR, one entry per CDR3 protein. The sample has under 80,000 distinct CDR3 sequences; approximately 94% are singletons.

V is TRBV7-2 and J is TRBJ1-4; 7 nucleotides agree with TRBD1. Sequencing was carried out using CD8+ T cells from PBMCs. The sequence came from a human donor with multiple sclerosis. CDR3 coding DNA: TGTGCCAGCAGGCAACTCAGGGGGGAGGAAAAACTGTTTTTT. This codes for CASRQLRGEEKLFF.